These T cell receptor beta chains were read from a single sample in a study of post-analysis software for immune sequencing data. A single record per CDR3 protein comes from TCRdb applying MiXCR to the PCR reads. The table includes about 620,000 distinct CDR3 sequences, around 40% detected once. The sequenced material came from blood. Source of these receptors: a girl under 18 with multiple sclerosis. CDR3s include the opening cysteine and the closing phenylalanine or tryptophan. Fields, in order: V gene, J gene, clone size, D gene, CDR3 protein, CDR3 DNA. A D gene is named only where the DNA matches it firmly. Expanded clones are given a class, and other clones once, few, many or no size at all.

TRBV6-5	TRBJ2-3	few	-	CASSYFAGFPTDTQYF	TGTGCCAGCAGTTACTTTGCGGGCTTCCCCACAGATACGCAGTATTTT
TRBV12-3/TRBV12-4	TRBJ1-5	-	-	CASRDQGGSNQPQHF	TGTGCCAGCAGGGACCAGGGAGGCAGCAATCAGCCCCAGCATTTT
TRBV5-1	TRBJ2-5	-	TRBD1	CASSSDRFGERYF	TGCGCCAGCAGCTCGGACAGGTTTGGAGAGCGGTACTTC
TRBV5-1	TRBJ2-1	few	TRBD2	CASTLPTSGGARYNEQFF	TGCGCCAGCACCCTCCCGACTAGCGGGGGGGCAAGATACAATGAGCAGTTCTTC
TRBV3-1	TRBJ2-3	-	-	CASSQESLRGTDTQYF	TGTGCCAGCAGCCAAGAATCTTTGCGAGGCACAGATACGCAGTATTTT
TRBV7-8	TRBJ2-1	-	TRBD2	CASSLVYGRDGNEQFF	TGTGCCAGCAGCTTAGTGTACGGGAGGGACGGGAATGAGCAGTTCTTC
TRBV14	TRBJ2-3	few	-	CASSPTTSTDTQYF	TGTGCCAGCAGCCCAACGACTAGCACAGATACGCAGTATTTT
TRBV12-3/TRBV12-4	TRBJ2-7	few	TRBD1	CASSPSGTGLVEQYF	TGTGCCAGCAGTCCCTCCGGGACAGGGCTCGTCGAGCAGTACTTC
TRBV6-5	TRBJ2-3	-	-	CASTHGRGTDTQYF	TGTGCCAGCACCCATGGTAGGGGGACAGATACGCAGTATTTT
TRBV6-5	TRBJ2-7	few	TRBD1	CASSYDQRGQGSYEQYF	TGTGCCAGCAGTTACGACCAGAGGGGACAGGGCTCCTACGAGCAGTACTTC
TRBV29-1	TRBJ2-5	once	-	CSVRDTSSETQYF	TGCAGCGTAAGGGACACTTCCTCGGAGACCCAGTACTTC
TRBV10-3	TRBJ1-4	few	-	CAISEDPTNGKLFF	TGTGCCATCAGTGAGGACCCGACAAACGGAAAACTGTTTTTT
TRBV14	TRBJ2-1	-	-	CASSQDLGSGAFSYNEQFF	TGTGCCAGCAGCCAAGATTTAGGTAGCGGCGCCTTTTCCTACAATGAGCAGTTCTTC
TRBV12-3/TRBV12-4	TRBJ2-4	-	TRBD2	CASLSGRGAKNIQYF	TGTGCCAGCCTTAGCGGGAGAGGGGCCAAAAACATTCAGTACTTC
TRBV6-2/TRBV6-3	TRBJ2-7	-	-	CASRYQLSEQYF	TGTGCCAGCAGATACCAACTCTCCGAGCAGTACTTC
TRBV5-1	TRBJ2-7	-	TRBD1	CASRRQGIYEQYF	TGCGCCAGCAGGAGACAGGGGATATACGAGCAGTACTTC
TRBV29-1	TRBJ2-5	-	TRBD1	CSVVGTGWETQYF	TGCAGCGTTGTGGGGACAGGGTGGGAGACCCAGTACTTC
TRBV5-1	TRBJ2-1	once	TRBD2	CASDIAGGAYNEQFF	TGCGCCAGCGACATAGCGGGGGGCGCCTACAATGAGCAGTTCTTC
TRBV4-1	TRBJ1-2	few	-	CASSLPRDGYTF	TGCGCCAGCAGCCTCCCGAGGGATGGCTACACCTTC
TRBV30	TRBJ1-2	-	-	CAWSANDGYTF	TGTGCCTGGAGTGCCAATGATGGCTACACCTTC
TRBV3-1	TRBJ2-5	few	-	CASSHSPNSGETQYF	TGTGCCAGCAGCCACTCCCCCAATTCCGGAGAGACCCAGTACTTC
TRBV29-1	TRBJ2-7	-	TRBD1	CSVGQGIPYEQYF	TGCAGCGTTGGACAGGGGATTCCCTACGAGCAGTACTTC
TRBV6-1	TRBJ2-2	-	-	CASSSSGGELFF	TGTGCCAGCAGTTCGAGCGGCGGGGAGCTGTTTTTT
TRBV29-1	TRBJ2-5	few	-	CSGGAAGVGTQYF	TGCAGCGGCGGAGCGGCAGGGGTTGGGACCCAGTACTTC
TRBV20-1	TRBJ2-1	-	TRBD2	CSARTSGGRNEQFF	TGCAGTGCCCGGACTAGCGGAGGTAGGAATGAGCAGTTCTTC
TRBV25-1	TRBJ1-2	-	-	CASSAMTELRGGCTF	TGTGCCAGCAGTGCTATGACAGAGCTTCGAGGAGGCTGCACCTTC
TRBV4-2	TRBJ2-5	few	-	CASSLVGSVETQYF	TGTGCCAGCAGCCTTGTGGGTAGCGTGGAGACCCAGTACTTC
TRBV12-5	TRBJ2-3	-	-	CASGLGDGSGATQYF	TGTGCTAGTGGTTTGGGGGACGGGAGTGGGGCTACGCAGTATTTT
TRBV20-1	TRBJ2-5	few	TRBD2	CSASRGGDETQYF	TGCAGTGCTAGTCGGGGGGGCGACGAGACCCAGTACTTC
TRBV12-3/TRBV12-4	TRBJ2-1	few	TRBD2	CASSSGLAGSIQFF	TGTGCCAGCAGCTCGGGACTAGCGGGTTCAATCCAGTTCTTC
TRBV12-3/TRBV12-4	TRBJ2-7	once	-	CAGKPGTLPGEQYF	TGTGCCGGCAAGCCCGGGACCCTGCCGGGGGAGCAGTACTTC
TRBV5-1	TRBJ2-4	few	-	CASSLGRVVKNIQYF	TGCGCCAGCAGCTTGGGGCGCGTTGTCAAAAACATTCAGTACTTC
TRBV7-6	TRBJ2-7	-	TRBD2	CASSTSGIFYEQYF	TGTGCCAGCAGCACTAGCGGGATTTTCTACGAGCAGTACTTC
TRBV30	TRBJ2-5	few	-	CAWIQGGVGGLEETQYF	TGTGCCTGGATTCAGGGCGGGGTCGGAGGCCTCGAAGAGACCCAGTACTTC
TRBV20-1	TRBJ2-1	-	TRBD2	CSAQGLAGTSYNEQFF	TGCAGTGCTCAAGGACTAGCGGGGACCTCCTACAATGAGCAGTTCTTC
TRBV7-9	TRBJ2-3	-	TRBD1	CASSLTGGEVLDTQYF	TGTGCCAGCAGCCTCACAGGGGGCGAGGTATTGGATACGCAGTATTTT
TRBV20-1	TRBJ2-5	-	TRBD1	CSASGQGRETQYF	TGCAGTGCCAGTGGACAGGGAAGAGAGACCCAGTACTTC
TRBV12-3/TRBV12-4	TRBJ2-3	-	-	CASSLPFIRTDTQYF	TGTGCCAGCAGTTTGCCTTTCATCCGCACAGATACGCAATATTTT
TRBV5-1	TRBJ2-7	many	-	CASSLELSYEQYF	TGCGCCAGCAGCTTGGAACTCTCCTACGAGCAGTACTTC
TRBV5-1	TRBJ2-5	few	-	CASSLVAGAFGGETQYF	TGCGCCAGCAGCTTGGTGGCAGGGGCATTCGGAGGAGAGACCCAGTACTTC
TRBV27	TRBJ2-2	-	TRBD1	CASNGQGSPGELFF	TGTGCCAGCAATGGACAGGGGTCTCCCGGGGAGCTGTTTTTT
TRBV3-1	TRBJ2-5	few	-	CASSQGPDRQETQYF	TGTGCCAGCAGCCAAGGGCCCGACAGACAAGAGACCCAGTACTTC
TRBV6-1	TRBJ1-1	-	-	CASKVARDTEAFF	TGTGCCAGCAAGGTGGCAAGGGACACTGAAGCTTTCTTT
TRBV5-1	TRBJ2-1	-	TRBD2	CASSPTSGKNNEQFF	TGCGCCAGCAGCCCCACTAGCGGGAAGAACAATGAGCAGTTCTTC
TRBV12-3/TRBV12-4	TRBJ2-2	-	-	CASSSFGERFF	TGTGCCAGCAGTTCCTTCGGGGAGCGGTTTTTT
TRBV20-1	TRBJ2-5	-	-	CSAITSLETQYF	TGCAGTGCTATAACTAGCCTCGAGACCCAGTACTTC
TRBV5-5	TRBJ2-3	-	TRBD1	CASSLLAGGDTQYF	TGTGCCAGCAGCTTATTGGCAGGGGGAGATACGCAGTATTTT
TRBV20-1	TRBJ2-7	few	-	CSARDPKGSYEQYF	TGCAGTGCTAGAGATCCTAAAGGGAGTTACGAGCAGTACTTC
TRBV12-3/TRBV12-4	TRBJ2-3	-	-	CASSFAGRADTQYF	TGTGCCAGCAGTTTTGCAGGGAGAGCAGATACGCAGTATTTT
TRBV6-2/TRBV6-3	TRBJ1-6	-	-	CASSLRGQDSPLHF	TGTGCCAGCAGTCTTCGGGGGCAGGACTCACCCCTCCACTTT
TRBV20-1	TRBJ2-1	-	-	CSARDLASADNEQFF	TGCAGTGCTAGAGATCTGGCTAGCGCTGACAATGAGCAGTTCTTC
TRBV6-6	TRBJ1-2	few	-	CASSYSPRAYGYTF	TGTGCCAGCAGTTACTCTCCGAGAGCCTATGGCTACACCTTC
TRBV7-8	TRBJ2-3	-	TRBD2	CASRSGTSLDTQYF	TGTGCCAGCAGGTCCGGGACTAGCCTAGATACGCAGTATTTT